This TCR beta chain originates from a study of vaccination and CD4 T cells after COVID-19. Trimming removed 4 bases from V and 7 bases from J; junction bases left unmatched: 13. This CDR3 contains 16 residues. Germline CDR1 is DFQATT and CDR2 is SNEGSKA (reference sequence). Sequence data for DNA of cultured CD4+ T cells were generated by the Oncomine TCR Beta short-read assay. From cultured CD4+ T cells, genomic DNA was extracted. TCRdb redid the calling of the PCR reads with MiXCR, one entry per CDR3 protein. Of 15,000 to 20,000 distinct CDR3 sequences listed, roughly 54% are singletons. Treatment of the sample: approximately 11-day PBMC culture with coronavirus spike peptide pools or control peptides (ViraFEST assay). ViraFEST used peptide pools to expand antigen-specific T cells, then sequenced TCRs. It was with 9 to 10 IU/ml IL-2 and 8 to 10 ug/ml peptide pools that 1.5 million to 2.5 million PBMCs per well were cultured.

About this clonotype: Its antigen is not known.

This receptor was taken from a human donor who had recovered from COVID-19. The sample comprised CD4+ T cells from blood, cultured in vitro. V gene TRBV20-1 combines with J gene TRBJ2-1, with 10 bases matching TRBD2. CDR3 loop: CSATHPPSGSGNEQFF. The CDR3 DNA is TGCAGTGCTACACACCCACCTAGCGGGAGTGGTAATGAGCAGTTCTTC.